This TCR beta chain was recorded in a study of CD8 T cells in ankylosing spondylitis. Study observations and caveats: CD8+ by phenotype, disease-linked clones were relatively rare in peripheral blood. A subset of motif variants has previously been described in the synovial fluid and blood of reactive arthritis. Roughly eight highly homologous variants made up a TCR beta motif that seemed to typify ankylosing spondylitis blood.

Comment on this clonotype: The antigen is not known.

Quantitative molecular-barcoded 5'-RACE generated the TCR beta libraries. In TCRdb, the 5' RACE reads were re-called with MiXCR into one record per CDR3 protein. The sample records roughly 150,000 distinct CDR3 sequences, roughly a third being singletons. CDR1 and CDR2 from the germline V gene are WSHSY and SAAADI. CDR3 length: 12 amino acids. V was clipped by 7 bases and J by 5 bases, with 8 bases between them. The receptor's source is a male donor with ankylosing spondylitis. V usage is TRBV10-2 and J usage is TRBJ2-2; D tentatively reads TRBD1 or TRBD2 (5 bases each). Source material: synovial fluid, either unsorted or a sorted T cell fraction (not recorded which). This chain's CDR3 is CASKWGTGELFF. The CDR3 DNA sequence: TGCGCCAGCAAATGGGGGACCGGGGAGCTGTTTTTT.